In this sample, the clone carrying this T cell receptor (beta chain) turned up many times. As yet, its antigen is unknown. These data come from a study of T cells after posttransplantation cyclophosphamide. The study, taken as a whole, reports: Recipient CMV seropositivity and CMV reactivation strongly tracked TRB clonality. Later post-transplant blood repertoires were often dominated by donor CD8+ memory clones. Skin or GI-infiltrating T cells shared few TRB sequences with blood.

This CDR3 comprises 18 residues. V lost 4 bases and J lost 5, with 23 bases in between. CDR1 is SGHTA, CDR2 FQGNSA, per germline. Generated by immunoSEQ multiplex PCR, the TCRdb table keeps only in-frame clones and is missing some. The record shows under 45,000 clones for this sample, with no singletons present. The sequencing sample was made of PBMCs. This TCR was sampled from a woman aged 45-65 years in good health and a related stem cell transplant donor. The chain couples TRBV7-2 to TRBJ2-2, with D possibly matching TRBD2 (5 bases). The CDR3 spells CASSSPAGRGLATGELFF. The CDR3 DNA is TGTGCCAGCAGCTCCCCGGCAGGTCGGGGATTAGCAACCGGGGAGCTGTTTTTT.